Presented here are 24 T cell receptor beta chains from one specimen sequenced in a study of T cell responses to AZD1222 COVID-19 vaccine. Clones were read by immunoSEQ multiplex PCR, and TCRdb kept only the in-frame ones, dropping some. The data contain roughly 140,000 clones, about 88% of them singletons. Sample: peripheral blood, taken on day 0 of AZD1222 vaccination. The receptors were sampled from an adult in good health.

This rearrangement joins TRBV5-1 to TRBJ1-1, with TRBD1 matching over 9 bases. CDR3 length equals 15 residues. V was pared by 2 bases and J by 1 base, with 3 bases of the junction left unmatched. CDR1 and CDR2 from the germline V gene are SGHRS and YFSETQ. The CDR3 DNA follows: TGCGCCAGCAGCTTACAGGGGGCGCGGAACACTGAAGCTTTCTTT. It encodes CASSLQGARNTEAFF.

The chain couples TRBV5-6 to TRBJ2-7; weak D call: TRBD2 (5 bases). Per germline, CDR1 SGHDT and CDR2 YYEEEE. The CDR3 consists of 16 residues. Trimming removed 6 bases at V and 2 bases at J, with 21 bases between. CDR3 residues: CASTLGSSGRTYEQYF. The CDR3 DNA follows: TGTGCCAGCACCTTAGGGTCAAGCGGACGAACCTACGAGCAGTACTTC. Full variable domain (missing parts from reference TRBV5-6 and TRBJ2-7): DAGVTQSPTHLIKTRGQQVTLRCSPKSGHDTVSWYQQALGQGPQFIFQYYEEEERQRGNFPDRFSGHQFPNYSSELNVNALLLGDSALYLCASTLGSSGRTYEQYFGPGTRLTVT.

The chain combines TRBV25-1 with TRBJ1-1; D uncertain. Trimming shortened V by 1 base and J by 4 bases, and 13 bases separated the two germline ends. CDR3 length equals 15 residues. Germline assignment: CDR1 MGHDK and CDR2 SYGVNS. The CDR3 sequence: CASSELTPSGTEAFF. CDR3 in DNA: TGTGCCAGCAGTGAATTAACACCGAGTGGCACTGAAGCTTTCTTT.

The chain employs TRBV12-3 or TRBV12-4 and TRBJ1-2; D is possibly TRBD1 (6 bases). V gave up 5 bases and J gave up 3 bases, with 10 bases separating them. The length of the CDR3 is 13 residues. CDR3 DNA: TGTGCCAGCAGTGGGCGGGGGCACTATGGCTACACCTTC. Translation gives CASSGRGHYGYTF.

The chain links TRBV4-1 to TRBJ2-1, with 9 bases lining up with TRBD2. Germline trimming cut 0 bases from V and 2 bases from J; bases unmatched to any gene: 5. This CDR3 is built from 17 residues. The germline CDR1 and CDR2 sequences are MGHRA and YSYEKL. CDR3 loop: CASSQDIGLATYNEQFF. For the CDR3, the DNA is TGCGCCAGCAGCCAAGATATAGGACTAGCGACCTACAATGAGCAGTTCTTC.

The V call is TRBV7-6, the J call TRBJ1-2; D not resolved. The CDR3 has 14 amino acids. Looked up from germline, CDR1 is SGHVS and CDR2 is FNYEAQ. V lost 2 bases to trimming and J lost 8 bases, with 15 bases between them. The CDR3 is CASSLLEGAEGYTF. DNA of the CDR3: TGTGCCAGCAGCTTATTGGAGGGTGCGGAGGGCTACACCTTC.

The rearrangement joins TRBV24-1 to TRBJ1-5, with D possibly being TRBD1 (5 bases). The CDR3 runs to 14 residues. Germline lookup yields CDR1 KGHDR and CDR2 SFDVKD. The germline V and J ends were trimmed by 5 bases and 0 bases, with 7 bases remaining between them. CDR3 amino acids: CATSAGPSNQPQHF. The CDR3 nucleotides read TGTGCCACCAGTGCAGGGCCTAGCAATCAGCCCCAGCATTTT.

The chain employs TRBV29-1 and TRBJ1-2; 9 bases map to TRBD1. CDR1 is SQVTM and CDR2 is ANQGSEA in the germline V gene. The CDR3 is 15 residues long. V gave up 6 bases and J gave up 1 base; unmatched junction bases: 9. Here the CDR3 reads CSVQLDRGYNYGYTF. As DNA, the CDR3 is TGCAGCGTCCAATTGGACAGGGGATATAACTATGGCTACACCTTC.

The chain links TRBV11-2 to TRBJ1-1; D not resolved. Germline V CDR1 and CDR2: SGHAT, FQNNGV. Trimming removed 1 base from V and 3 bases from J, with 9 bases in between. There are 14 residues in the CDR3. The CDR3 protein is CASSLVISYTEAFF. CDR3 coding DNA: TGTGCCAGCAGCTTAGTTATCTCCTACACTGAAGCTTTCTTT.

This rearrangement joins TRBV2 to TRBJ2-3, with D tentatively TRBD1 (5 bases). Germline V gene lookup returns CDR1 SNHLY and CDR2 FYNNEI. The V gene lost 3 bases and the J gene lost 4 bases, with 14 bases spanning the gap. The CDR3 length is 15 residues. The CDR3 region has the DNA TGTGCCAGCAGTGAGGCGGACACGAAGTCAGATACGCAGTATTTT. Encoded protein: CASSEADTKSDTQYF.

The rearrangement joins TRBV7-9 to TRBJ1-5; 12 nucleotides agree with TRBD1. The CDR3 totals 15 residues. CDR1 SEHNR and CDR2 FQNEAQ come from the germline V gene (reference sequence). With 3 bases clipped from V and 5 bases from J, the junction kept 2 bases outside the gene matches. Here the CDR3 DNA reads TGTGCCAGCAGCTTGGGGACAGGGGGCGATCAGCCCCAGCATTTT. The encoded protein is CASSLGTGGDQPQHF.

This chain uses TRBV2 with TRBJ1-4; a possible D gene is TRBD1 (6 bases). The CDR3 totals 14 residues. CDR1 and CDR2 (germline): SNHLY, FYNNEI. Trimming removed 6 bases from V and 5 bases from J, with 13 bases in between. The DNA for the CDR3 is TGTGCCAGCAGGTCGACAGGAGGGAATGAAAAACTGTTTTTT. This encodes CASRSTGGNEKLFF.

This chain connects TRBV30 to TRBJ1-2; D not certain. This CDR3 contains 13 residues. From germline, CDR1 is GTSNPN and CDR2 SVGIG (reference sequence). Trimming cost V 2 bases and J 2 bases, with 9 bases left between them. The CDR3, as DNA: TGTGCCTGGAGTTTGGGCAGGAACTATGGCTACACCTTC. Protein sequence: CAWSLGRNYGYTF.

With regard to this clone: The same CDR3 can be traced to other DNA sequences in this sample. The chain is built from TRBV18 and TRBJ1-5; D remains ambiguous. V lost 3 bases and J lost 1, with 4 bases in between. The CDR3 covers 13 residues. CDR1 is KGHSH, CDR2 LQKENI, per germline. CDR3 amino acids: CASSPGSNQPQHF. The CDR3 coding sequence is TGTGCCAGCTCACCTGGAAGCAATCAGCCCCAGCATTTT.

The chain has TRBV7-9 and TRBJ2-7; D gene ambiguous. Germline values: CDR1 SEHNR, CDR2 FQNEAQ (reference sequence). Between the trimmed V and J ends, which lost 2 bases and 2 bases, there was a span of 7 bases. This CDR3 contains 13 residues. CDR3 nucleotide sequence: TGTGCCAGCAGCTTACCCTCGGCCTACGAGCAGTACTTC. Protein sequence: CASSLPSAYEQYF.

V and J are TRBV7-2 and TRBJ1-3, with D unresolved. V shed 1 base and J shed 0 bases, with 7 bases lying between them. This CDR3 is 15 amino acids long. Germline-derived CDR1 and CDR2 are SGHTA and FQGNSA. The CDR3: CASSLGDSSGNTIYF. In nucleotides, the CDR3 is TGTGCCAGCAGCTTAGGGGATAGCTCTGGAAACACCATATATTTT.

The V and J genes are TRBV10-2 and TRBJ2-7; the D gene is possibly TRBD2 (7 bases). Germline assignment: CDR1 WSHSY and CDR2 SAAADI. V gave up 0 bases and J gave up 6 bases, with 12 bases separating them. The CDR3 has 14 amino acids. This chain's CDR3 is CASSESRGRGEQYF. For the CDR3, the DNA is TGCGCCAGCAGTGAGTCGAGGGGGAGGGGCGAGCAGTACTTC.

The chain is built from TRBV6-5 and TRBJ2-3, with 8 positions matching TRBD2. The CDR3 is made up of 14 amino acids. CDR1 and CDR2 (germline): MNHEY, SVGAGI. V lost 7 bases and J lost 2; bases outside the gene matches: 5. The CDR3 reads CASNTGGDTDTQYF. The CDR3 bases are TGTGCCAGCAACACGGGGGGGGACACAGATACGCAGTATTTT.

V and J are TRBV12-3 or TRBV12-4 and TRBJ1-5; tentatively, D is TRBD1 (6 bases). CDR3 length equals 13 residues. V shed 6 bases and J shed 4 bases, with 10 bases lying between them. The DNA of the CDR3 is TGTGCCAGCAGCAGGGACATAAATCAGCCCCAGCATTTT. Its translation is CASSRDINQPQHF.

CDR3 coding DNA: TGTGCCAGCAGTGAAGCAAGTCGGGGAGTGGGCACTGAAGCTTTCTTT. Translating gives CASSEASRGVGTEAFF. This chain connects TRBV6-1 to TRBJ1-1; D call uncertain. Trimming took 0 bases from V and 4 from J, leaving 15 bases between them. The V gene's germline CDR1 is MNHNS and CDR2 SASEGT. This CDR3 spans 16 amino acids.

V usage is TRBV11-2 and J usage is TRBJ1-6, with no clear D. The ends were cut back, 3 bases at V and 3 bases at J, with 6 bases in the middle. From germline, CDR1 is SGHAT and CDR2 FQNNGV. This CDR3 is built from 14 residues. The CDR3 region is CASSLELYNSPLHF. Written as DNA, the CDR3 is TGTGCCAGCAGCTTGGAGCTCTATAATTCACCCCTCCACTTT.

The genes are TRBV6-1 and TRBJ2-3; D possibly matches TRBD1 or TRBD2 (6 bases each). Germline V gene sequence: CDR1 MNHNS, CDR2 SASEGT. This CDR3 has 16 amino acids. Trimming pared 4 bases from V and 2 bases from J, leaving 16 bases between. CDR3 bases: TGTGCCAGCAGTGGGGAGGCCAGGGGATTCACAGATACGCAGTATTTT. This gives the protein CASSGEARGFTDTQYF.

The V and J genes are TRBV3-1 (or the pseudogene TRBV3-2) and TRBJ2-7; 11 bases are a match to TRBD2. The CDR3 loop spans 14 amino acids. J was trimmed by 5 bases and V by 3 bases; bases with no gene match: 3. The V gene's germline CDR1 is LGHDT and CDR2 YNNKEL (reference sequence). The CDR3 is CASSHSGLADEQYF. The CDR3 nucleotides are TGTGCCAGCAGCCACTCGGGACTAGCGGACGAGCAGTACTTC.

This chain joins TRBV5-1 and TRBJ2-1; TRBD2 matches 10 bases. The germline CDR1 and CDR2 sequences are SGHRS and YFSETQ. There are 16 residues in the CDR3. V was clipped by 4 bases and J by 8 bases; unmatched bases: 12. The CDR3 DNA sequence: TGCGCCAGCAGCCCTAGGACTAGCGGCGTCTCCGATGAGCAGTTCTTC. Protein sequence: CASSPRTSGVSDEQFF.